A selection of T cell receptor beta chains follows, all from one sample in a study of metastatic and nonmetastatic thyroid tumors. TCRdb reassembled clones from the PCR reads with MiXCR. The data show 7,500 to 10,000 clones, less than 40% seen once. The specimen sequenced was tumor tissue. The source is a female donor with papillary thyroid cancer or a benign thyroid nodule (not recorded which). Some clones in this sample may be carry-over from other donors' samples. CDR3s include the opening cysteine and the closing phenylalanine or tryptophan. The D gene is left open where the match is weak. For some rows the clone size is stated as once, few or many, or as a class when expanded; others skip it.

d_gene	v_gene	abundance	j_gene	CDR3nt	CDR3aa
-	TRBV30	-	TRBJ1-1	TGTGCCTGGAGTATCGAGTTACCTGAAGCTTTCTTT	CAWSIELPEAFF
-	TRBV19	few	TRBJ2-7	TGTGCCAGTAGTCAAGGACGGGACTACGAGCAGTACTTC	CASSQGRDYEQYF
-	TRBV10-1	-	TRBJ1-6	TGCGCCAGCAGTGAAAGCTCCTATAATTCACCCCTCCACTTT	CASSESSYNSPLHF
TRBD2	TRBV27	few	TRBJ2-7	TGTGCCAGCAGTTTGACTAGCAGATACGAGCAGTACTTC	CASSLTSRYEQYF
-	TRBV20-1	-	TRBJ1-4	TGCAGTGCTAGGACTTATCCAACTAATGAAAAACTGTTTTTT	CSARTYPTNEKLFF
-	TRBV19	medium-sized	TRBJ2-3	TGTGCCAGTAGTATCGCAGGGGCGGGGGCGGATACGCAGTATTTT	CASSIAGAGADTQYF
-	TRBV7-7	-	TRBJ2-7	TGTGCCAGCAGCTTGTCACCCGAGGACGAGCAGTACTTC	CASSLSPEDEQYF
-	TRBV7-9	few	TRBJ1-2	TGTGCCAGCAGCTTTGCCAGGGGAGGGGATGGCTACACCTTC	CASSFARGGDGYTF
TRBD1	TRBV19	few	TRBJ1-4	TGTGCCAGCGCCGAAAGGGGGCGGGGAAAACTGTTTTTT	CASAERGRGKLFF
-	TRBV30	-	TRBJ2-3	TGTGCCTGGAGTGTAGGCGGCGTTCGGACAGATACGCAGTATTTT	CAWSVGGVRTDTQYF
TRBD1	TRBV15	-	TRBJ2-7	TGTGCCACCAGCAGAGTTACAGGGGGTAACGAGCAGTACTTC	CATSRVTGGNEQYF
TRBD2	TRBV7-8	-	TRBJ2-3	TGTGCCAGCAGCACCCCTAGCGGCAGCATAGATACGCAGTATTTT	CASSTPSGSIDTQYF
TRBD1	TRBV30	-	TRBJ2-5	TGTGCCTGGAGACAACAGGGGGCGGAGACCCAGTACTTC	CAWRQQGAETQYF
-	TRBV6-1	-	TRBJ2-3	TGTGCCAGCAGCGCCTGGGGGGCCCTCACAGACACGCAGTATTTT	CASSAWGALTDTQYF
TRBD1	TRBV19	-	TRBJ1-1	TGTGCCAGTAGACCCCGGGACAGGGGCGAGATGAACACTGAAGCTTTCTTT	CASRPRDRGEMNTEAFF
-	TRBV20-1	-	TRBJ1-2	TGCAGTTTGCAAGGCCTCTATGGCTACACCTTC	CSLQGLYGYTF
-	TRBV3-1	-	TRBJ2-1	TGTGCCAGCAGCCAAGTCAAAGGCGGGCAGTTCTTC	CASSQVKGGQFF
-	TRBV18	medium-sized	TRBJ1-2	TGTGCCTCCGGGGCAACCCTTTCAGTGGACTATGGCTACACCTTC	CASGATLSVDYGYTF
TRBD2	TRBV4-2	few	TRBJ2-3	TGTGCCAGCAGCCCAGGACTAGCGGGGGATTGGACCACCCCCACAGATACGCAGTATTTT	CASSPGLAGDWTTPTDTQYF
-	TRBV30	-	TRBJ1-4	TGTGCCTGGAGTGTGGAACTGGGTACTAATGAAAAACTGTTTTTT	CAWSVELGTNEKLFF
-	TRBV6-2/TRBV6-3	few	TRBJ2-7	TGTGCCAGCAGCCGATCCCTGCGGGGCGAGCAGTACTTC	CASSRSLRGEQYF
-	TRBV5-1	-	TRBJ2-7	TGCGCCAGCAGCCCGGGCGACAGGGAGGCCTACGAGCAGTACTTC	CASSPGDREAYEQYF
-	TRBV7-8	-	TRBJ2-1	TGTGCCAGCAGCTTAAGGACTACCCTCAATGAGCAGTTCTTC	CASSLRTTLNEQFF
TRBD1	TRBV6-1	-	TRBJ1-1	TGTGCCAGCAGCAATGACAGGGGCTACATGAACACTGAAGCTTTCTTT	CASSNDRGYMNTEAFF
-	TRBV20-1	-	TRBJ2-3	TGCAGTGCTAGAGAGATGGGGGGAATAACTAGCACAGATACGCAGTATTTT	CSAREMGGITSTDTQYF
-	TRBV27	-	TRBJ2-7	TGTGCCAGCAGTTCCCTCGCGGCCGGATCCTACGAGCAGTACTTC	CASSSLAAGSYEQYF
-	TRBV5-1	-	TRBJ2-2	TGCGCCAGCAAAGGTACCGGGGAGCTGTTTTTT	CASKGTGELFF
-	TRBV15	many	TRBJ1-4	TGTGCCACCAGCAGAGGGGACGGGAGTTCCGAGAAACTGTTTTTT	CATSRGDGSSEKLFF
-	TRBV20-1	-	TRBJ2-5	TGCAGTGCTAGGACTCCGCGAGGAGGGCAAGAGACCCAGTACTTC	CSARTPRGGQETQYF
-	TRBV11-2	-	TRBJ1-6	TGTGCCAGCAGCTCGGACAGTTTTGGATCCCTCCACTTT	CASSSDSFGSLHF
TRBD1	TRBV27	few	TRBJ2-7	TGTGCCAGCAGTTTTTTGCAGGGGGCCTACGAGCAGTACTTC	CASSFLQGAYEQYF
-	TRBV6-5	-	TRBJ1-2	TGTGCCAGCAGATTCTCATCTGCGGGCGGCTATGGCTACACCTTC	CASRFSSAGGYGYTF
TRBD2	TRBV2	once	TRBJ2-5	TGTGCCAGCAGTGAAGCGGCTAGCGGGGGGAAAGAGACCCAGTACTTC	CASSEAASGGKETQYF
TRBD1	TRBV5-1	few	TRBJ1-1	TGCGCCAGCAGCTTTTCAGGGGGGTGGACTGAAGCTTTCTTT	CASSFSGGWTEAFF
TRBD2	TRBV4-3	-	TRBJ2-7	TGCGCCAGCAGCCAAGAGGCTAGCGGGAACTACGAGCAGTACTTC	CASSQEASGNYEQYF
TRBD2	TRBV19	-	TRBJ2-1	TGTGCCAGTAGCGTGAGGTCAGCGGGGGTTCCTTATGAGCAGTTCTTC	CASSVRSAGVPYEQFF
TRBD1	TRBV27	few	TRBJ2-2	TGTGCCAGCAGGCATACAGGGGCCGGGGAGCTGTTTTTT	CASRHTGAGELFF
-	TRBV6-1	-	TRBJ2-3	TGTGCCAGCGGAGAGGGTCGCACAGATACGCAGTATTTT	CASGEGRTDTQYF
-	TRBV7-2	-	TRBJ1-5	TGTGCCAGCAGCTTATCGGGCACTCGAAATCAGCCCCAGCATTTT	CASSLSGTRNQPQHF
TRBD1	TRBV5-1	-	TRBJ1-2	TGCGCCAGCAGCTACGGGACAGCCAACTATGGCTACACCTTC	CASSYGTANYGYTF
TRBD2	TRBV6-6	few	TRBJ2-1	TGTGCCAGCAGTTACTCCGGGACTACTTGGGGCAATGAGCAGTTCTTC	CASSYSGTTWGNEQFF
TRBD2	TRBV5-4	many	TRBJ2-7	TGTGCCAGCAGCTTACGGGGGGGCTACGAGCAGTACTTC	CASSLRGGYEQYF
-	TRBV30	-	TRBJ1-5	TGTGCCTGGTCAAGAGGCAATCAGCCCCAGCATTTT	CAWSRGNQPQHF
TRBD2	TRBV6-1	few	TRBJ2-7	TGTGCCAGCAGTCCTCTAATAGCGGGAGTTCCCTACGAGCAGTACTTC	CASSPLIAGVPYEQYF
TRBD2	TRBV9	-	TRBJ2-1	TGTGCCAGCAGCGTATCGGCGGCGGGAGTTTCCTACAATGAGCAGTTCTTC	CASSVSAAGVSYNEQFF
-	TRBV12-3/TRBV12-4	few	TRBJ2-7	TGTGCCAGCAGTATCAAGGGAGGGGGCTACGAGCAGTACTTC	CASSIKGGGYEQYF
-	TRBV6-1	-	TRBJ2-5	TGTGCCAGCAGTGCACACCCCACAGCTGAGACCAAGTACTTT	CASSAHPTAETKYF
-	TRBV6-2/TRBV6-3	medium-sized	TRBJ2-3	TGTGCCAGCAGTTACCTTCAGGGATTCACAGATACGCAGTATTTT	CASSYLQGFTDTQYF
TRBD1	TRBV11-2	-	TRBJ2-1	TGTGCCAGCAGCTCCTATGGTGGTTACAGGGGATATGAGCAGTTCTTC	CASSSYGGYRGYEQFF
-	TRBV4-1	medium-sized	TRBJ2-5	TGCGCCAGCAGCCAAAGGTGGGCAGGGCTCACGACCCAGTACTTC	CASSQRWAGLTTQYF
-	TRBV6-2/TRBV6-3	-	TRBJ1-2	TGTGCCATCAGTTACTCGAACGGGTGGTATGGCTACACCTTC	CAISYSNGWYGYTF
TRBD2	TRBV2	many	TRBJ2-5	TGTGCCAGCAGTGCGGAGCGGGGGGCTCAAGAGACCCAGTACTTC	CASSAERGAQETQYF
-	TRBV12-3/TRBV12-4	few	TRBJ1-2	TGTGCCACCCGAGTAGAGTGGGGGGTGGCTAACTATGGCTACACCTTC	CATRVEWGVANYGYTF
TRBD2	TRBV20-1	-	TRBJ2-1	TGCAGTGCCCCTGGGGAGGGTCATTCGTTTGGTGAGCAGTTCTTC	CSAPGEGHSFGEQFF
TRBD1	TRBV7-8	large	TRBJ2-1	TGTGCCAGCAGCTTGGGTTTTATTGGACAGGGGAACAATGAGCAGTTCTTC	CASSLGFIGQGNNEQFF